Each of the 31 T cell receptor beta chains below was sequenced from the same sample in a study of shared clonotypes between healthy human individuals. Terminally differentiated effector memory CD45RA+ cells were excluded from the naive CD8 cells, which were CD45RO-negative and positively selected for CCR7. Profiled with immunoSEQ multiplex PCR; TCRdb holds only in-frame clones, not every one. The sample gives fewer than 800,000 clones, roughly 94% of which show up once; approximately 25% is in the top ten. The sequencing sample was made of naive CD8+ T cells sorted from blood. All receptors come from a young man in good health.

This chain joins TRBV7-8 and TRBJ2-2; 7 positions match TRBD1. Germline lookup yields CDR1 SGHVS and CDR2 FQNEAQ. The ends lost 1 base at V and 7 bases at J; junction bases unmatched: 6. The CDR3 has 15 residues. CDR3 loop: CASSLEAGGDGELFF. The CDR3 DNA follows: TGTGCCAGCAGCTTAGAGGCAGGGGGTGACGGGGAGCTGTTTTTT. Supplemented by reference TRBV7-8 and TRBJ2-2, the full variable domain reads GAGVSQSPRYKVAKRGQDVALRCDPISGHVSLFWYQQALGQGPEFLTYFQNEAQLDKSGLPSDRFFAERPEGSVSTLKIQRTQQEDSAVYLCASSLEAGGDGELFFGEGSRLTVL.

The chain links TRBV28 to TRBJ2-7, with D perhaps TRBD1 (6 bases). The CDR3 has 16 residues. In germline, CDR1 is MDHEN, CDR2 SYDVKM. The V and J ends lost 5 bases and 1 base respectively, with 18 bases between them. In nucleotides, the CDR3 is TGTGCCAGCAGTCCCCAGCAGGGGCCCAAGTCCTACGAGCAGTACTTC. This gives the protein CASSPQQGPKSYEQYF.

The chain is built from TRBV10-3 and TRBJ2-1; 10 nucleotides match TRBD2. Germline V gives CDR1 ENHRY, CDR2 SYGVKD. V lost 4 bases, J lost 4 bases, and 10 bases stayed unmatched. CDR3 length: 17 amino acids. Here the CDR3 reads CAISGGAGGPSYNEQFF. In nucleotides, the CDR3 is TGTGCCATCAGTGGGGGAGCGGGAGGGCCGAGTTACAATGAGCAGTTCTTC.

V gene TRBV19 combines with J gene TRBJ2-2; a weak D match, TRBD2 (6 bases). This CDR3 is 13 amino acids long. CDR1 and CDR2 (germline): LNHDA, SQIVND (reference sequence). Trimming took 10 bases from V and 7 from J, leaving 16 bases between them. This CDR3 reads CATSGGSFGELFF. DNA of the CDR3: TGTGCCACCTCTGGAGGGTCCTTCGGGGAGCTGTTTTTT.

This rearrangement joins TRBV18 to TRBJ2-7; no firm D call. Germline lookup yields CDR1 KGHSH and CDR2 LQKENI. The CDR3 covers 17 residues. With 4 bases removed from V and 4 bases from J, the gap between germline ends came to 23 bases. This CDR3 is CASSLLIRGFDGYEQYF. For the CDR3, the DNA is TGTGCCAGCTCACTCCTAATACGAGGATTCGACGGGTACGAGCAGTACTTC.

This clone is a singleton in its sample. V is TRBV2 and J is TRBJ2-1; D remains unclear. This CDR3 is built from 16 residues. Trimming removed 0 bases from V and 8 bases from J, with 17 bases in between. Germline V gives CDR1 SNHLY, CDR2 FYNNEI. The CDR3 DNA reads TGTGCCAGCAGTGAAGCGTCCGTGGTTCTGGGCGATGAGCAGTTCTTC. This translates into CASSEASVVLGDEQFF.

The rearrangement links TRBV11-3 to TRBJ2-1; D ambiguous. CDR1 is SGHNT and CDR2 is YENEEA in the germline V gene. CDR3 length equals 11 residues. Between the trimmed V and J ends, which lost 5 bases and 6 bases, there was a span of 5 bases. CDR3 nucleotides: TGTGCCAGCAGCATTTCCAATGAGCAGTTCTTC. This gives the protein CASSISNEQFF.

Note on this clone: The sample contains more than one DNA sequence encoding this CDR3. V and J are TRBV29-1 and TRBJ1-1, with D unresolved. The V gene lost 1 base and the J gene lost 1 base, with 4 bases spanning the gap. Germline V CDR1 and CDR2: SQVTM, ANQGSEA. The CDR3 runs 12 residues. The CDR3 DNA is TGCAGCGTTGAAGGACAGAACACTGAAGCTTTCTTT. Encoded protein: CSVEGQNTEAFF.

This clone was detected only a few times. The chain links TRBV7-2 to TRBJ1-2; a possible D gene is TRBD1 (5 bases). V was pared by 5 bases and J by 2 bases, with 18 bases between. Germline CDR1 reads SGHTA; CDR2 reads FQGNSA. CDR3 length equals 16 residues. This chain's CDR3 is CASSPIPQGSNYGYTF. The CDR3 nucleotides are TGTGCCAGCAGCCCGATTCCGCAGGGTTCGAACTATGGCTACACCTTC.

The J gene is TRBJ2-7, the V gene TRBV5-1, with 8 positions matching TRBD1. Looked up from germline, CDR1 is SGHRS and CDR2 is YFSETQ. Trimming removed 0 bases from V and 0 bases from J; junction bases left unmatched: 2. The CDR3 consists of 15 residues. CDR3 in amino acids: CASSLGQGSSYEQYF. CDR3 sequence (DNA): TGCGCCAGCAGCTTGGGACAGGGGTCCTCCTACGAGCAGTACTTC.

The rearrangement uses TRBV7-9 and TRBJ1-1; the D gene is possibly TRBD1 (5 bases). This CDR3 has 15 amino acids. The germline V gene encodes CDR1 SEHNR and CDR2 FQNEAQ (reference sequence). V was clipped by 5 bases and J by 0 bases, with 13 bases between them. The CDR3 reads CASSPGALMNTEAFF. CDR3 DNA sequence: TGTGCCAGCAGCCCCGGGGCCTTGATGAACACTGAAGCTTTCTTT.

The chain couples TRBV9 to TRBJ2-1; perhaps TRBD2 as D (7 bases). V was clipped by 4 bases and J by 10 bases, with 12 bases between them. CDR3 length: 12 residues. Germline CDR1 is SGDLS and CDR2 is YYNGEE. The CDR3 coding sequence is TGTGCCAGCAGCCTAGGGGGGGCAGAGCAGTTCTTC. Protein: CASSLGGAEQFF.

Comment on this clone: This same CDR3 is encoded by further DNA sequences in the sample. The chain recombines TRBV27 with TRBJ1-5, with a possible D match to TRBD1 (5 bases). Germline V gene lookup returns CDR1 MNHEY and CDR2 SMNVEV (reference sequence). The CDR3 totals 14 residues. The V end lost 3 bases, the J end lost 2 bases, and 8 bases lay between the germline ends. The CDR3 reads CASSLRGGNQPQHF. The CDR3 DNA sequence: TGTGCCAGCAGTTTGAGGGGTGGCAATCAGCCCCAGCATTTT.

The chain links TRBV7-9 to TRBJ1-1; D is undetermined. The germline CDR1 and CDR2 sequences are SEHNR and FQNEAQ (reference sequence). The V end lost 5 bases, the J end lost 5 bases, and 9 bases lay between the germline ends. The length of the CDR3 is 12 residues. The CDR3 DNA is TGTGCCAGCAGCCACCCGGGAACTGAAGCTTTCTTT. This encodes CASSHPGTEAFF.

The chain joins TRBV19 to TRBJ2-6; D not certain. This CDR3 contains 18 residues. V lost 4 bases and J lost 0, with 16 bases in between. Germline loops: CDR1 LNHDA, CDR2 SQIVND (reference sequence). CDR3 sequence (DNA): TGTGCCAGTAGTAAAGGTCGGTTAGAACCCTCTGGGGCCAACGTCCTGACTTTC. Its translation: CASSKGRLEPSGANVLTF. Looking up the rest from reference TRBV19 and TRBJ2-6 gives the full variable domain: DGGITQSPKYLFRKEGQNVTLSCEQNLNHDAMYWYRQDPGQGLRLIYYSQIVNDFQKGDIAEGYSVSREKKESFPLTVTSAQKNPTAFYLCASSKGRLEPSGANVLTFGAGSRLTVL.

V usage is TRBV11-3 and J usage is TRBJ2-2; 10 bases map to TRBD1. V trimming: 5 bases; J trimming: 4 bases; junction bases outside the gene matches: 10. CDR1 is SGHNT, CDR2 YENEEA, per germline. The CDR3 has 17 residues. The CDR3: CASSPHAGQGTTGELFF. The CDR3 DNA reads TGTGCCAGCAGCCCCCACGCGGGACAGGGGACCACCGGGGAGCTGTTTTTT.

The rearrangement uses TRBV27 and TRBJ2-7, with D tentatively TRBD1 (6 bases). The CDR3 length is 14 residues. CDR1 is MNHEY, CDR2 SMNVEV, per germline (reference sequence). V lost 2 bases and J lost 2, with 10 bases in between. CDR3 sequence (DNA): TGTGCCAGCAGTTTAACGACAGGTGCCTACGAGCAGTACTTC. Translation gives CASSLTTGAYEQYF.

The CDR3 region is CASTDGQLGYEQYF. The CDR3 coding sequence is TGTGCCAGCACCGACGGACAGCTCGGGTACGAGCAGTACTTC. V gene TRBV18 combines with J gene TRBJ2-7, with a tentative D call TRBD1 (6 bases). CDR3 length equals 14 residues. V was cut by 8 bases and J by 4 bases, with 18 bases left in between. Per the germline V gene, CDR1 is KGHSH and CDR2 is LQKENI.

Worth noting for this clone: Other DNA sequences of this sample code for an identical CDR3. The CDR3 sequence: CASSSTESYEQYF. CDR3 sequence (DNA): TGTGCCAGCAGTTCCACAGAATCCTACGAGCAGTACTTC. The chain employs TRBV28 and TRBJ2-7; D not resolved. Trimming removed 4 bases at V and 1 base at J, with 8 bases between. Germline V gene lookup returns CDR1 MDHEN and CDR2 SYDVKM. The CDR3 loop spans 13 amino acids.

The chain is built from TRBV5-3 and TRBJ2-1; D is ambiguous. TRBV5-3 is designated an ORF whose function remains uncertain. This CDR3 contains 12 residues. With 6 bases removed from V and 9 bases from J, the gap between germline ends came to 13 bases. In DNA form, the CDR3 reads TGTGCCAGAACGGGTGTATCGGGTGAGCAGTTCTTC. This gives the protein CARTGVSGEQFF.

V usage is TRBV4-1 and J usage is TRBJ2-1, with 11 bases identical to TRBD2. Germline V CDR1 and CDR2: MGHRA, YSYEKL. V lost 6 bases to trimming and J lost 12 bases; unmatched junction nucleotides: 10. This CDR3 has 14 amino acids. The CDR3 spells CASSLSTSGRPQFF. The CDR3 DNA sequence: TGCGCCAGCAGTCTCTCTACTAGCGGGAGACCGCAGTTCTTC.

Worth noting for this clone: Other DNA sequences of this sample code for an identical CDR3. The rearrangement joins TRBV9 to TRBJ2-7; D may correspond to TRBD1 or TRBD2 (5 bases each). CDR1 is SGDLS, CDR2 YYNGEE, per germline. V lost 4 bases, J lost 2 bases, and 13 bases lay in between. The CDR3 consists of 14 residues. The CDR3 is CASSPRDVAYEQYF. CDR3 bases: TGTGCCAGCAGCCCCCGGGACGTGGCCTACGAGCAGTACTTC.

J is TRBJ2-3 and V is TRBV7-2; no firm D call. CDR3 length: 16 amino acids. Germline V gives CDR1 SGHTA, CDR2 FQGNSA. The V gene lost 0 bases and the J gene lost 0 bases, with 10 bases spanning the gap. The CDR3 nucleotides are TGTGCCAGCAGCTTAGCGGGTCCGAAGAGCACAGATACGCAGTATTTT. It codes for CASSLAGPKSTDTQYF.

The V gene is TRBV27, the J gene TRBJ2-3; D uncertain. CDR1 and CDR2 from the germline V gene are MNHEY and SMNVEV (reference sequence). Trimming cost V 6 bases and J 7 bases, with 11 bases left between them. The CDR3 covers 12 residues. DNA for the CDR3: TGTGCCAGCAGGGGGTCTTCGAATACGCAGTATTTT. Encoded protein: CASRGSSNTQYF.

The chain employs TRBV7-9 and TRBJ2-7; D perhaps matches TRBD2 (7 bases). Trimming took off 5 bases at V and 2 bases at J, with 16 bases between the two ends. Germline CDR1 is SEHNR and CDR2 is FQNEAQ (reference sequence). The CDR3 covers 15 residues. CDR3 nucleotide sequence: TGTGCCAGCAGCCCCTCCAGCGGGACAACCTACGAGCAGTACTTC. Encoded protein: CASSPSSGTTYEQYF.

In this sample, this clone turned up a few times. V gene TRBV7-9 combines with J gene TRBJ1-3, with D perhaps TRBD1 (6 bases). Germline values: CDR1 SEHNR, CDR2 FQNEAQ (reference sequence). V lost 4 bases and J lost 0, with 10 bases in between. This CDR3 has 15 residues. CDR3 sequence: CASSSSGDSGNTIYF. In DNA, the CDR3 is TGTGCCAGCAGCTCCTCAGGGGACTCTGGAAACACCATATATTTT.

This chain joins TRBV11-3 and TRBJ2-1; the D is unclear. V was cut by 6 bases and J by 7 bases, with 19 bases left in between. Germline CDR1 SGHNT, CDR2 YENEEA. The CDR3 is 15 amino acids. The CDR3 DNA reads TGTGCCAGCAGTTCGAAAGTCGGCCCTAGGAATGAGCAGTTCTTC. It codes for CASSSKVGPRNEQFF.

The V and J genes are TRBV7-9 and TRBJ1-2, with a weak D call TRBD1 (6 bases). CDR3 length: 15 residues. The V end was cut by 1 base, the J end by 3 bases, with 12 bases between. Germline assignment: CDR1 SEHNR and CDR2 FQNEAQ (reference sequence). The CDR3 is CASSLGAGGDYGYTF. The CDR3 DNA reads TGTGCCAGCAGCTTAGGCGCGGGGGGCGACTATGGCTACACCTTC.

This chain connects TRBV6-5 to TRBJ2-3, with D possibly being TRBD2 (5 bases). This CDR3 is built from 13 residues. Germline CDR1 and CDR2: MNHEY and SVGAGI. Trimming removed 5 bases at V and 0 bases at J, with 6 bases between. CDR3 in amino acids: CASSRGSTDTQYF. Written as DNA, the CDR3 is TGTGCCAGCAGTCGGGGAAGCACAGATACGCAGTATTTT.

In this sample, this clone turned up once. V and J are TRBV28 and TRBJ2-4; weak D call: TRBD1 (5 bases). This CDR3 is 14 amino acids long. In germline, CDR1 is MDHEN, CDR2 SYDVKM. The V gene lost 8 bases and the J gene lost 5 bases, with 16 bases spanning the gap. DNA for the CDR3: TGTGCCAGCCACTCCTATGGGGCAGAAAACATTCAGTACTTC. Its translation: CASHSYGAENIQYF. Combining the CDR3 with reference TRBV28 and TRBJ2-4 gives the whole variable domain DVKVTQSSRYLVKRTGEKVFLECVQDMDHENMFWYRQDPGLGLRLIYFSYDVKMKEKGDIPEGYSVSREKKERFSLILESASTNQTSMYLCASHSYGAENIQYFGAGTRLSVL.

The J gene is TRBJ1-4, the V gene TRBV6-5, with a tentative D call TRBD1 (6 bases). V lost 2 bases, J lost 4 bases, and 14 bases lay in between. This CDR3 has 16 residues. Per the germline V gene, CDR1 is MNHEY and CDR2 is SVGAGI. The CDR3 reads CASSYRAGAINEKLFF. As DNA, the CDR3 is TGTGCCAGCAGTTACAGGGCAGGGGCTATTAATGAAAAACTGTTTTTT.